These 22 T cell receptor beta chains share one sample of origin, sequenced in a study of blood T cell repertoires in COVID-19. Clones were read by immunoSEQ multiplex PCR, and TCRdb kept only the in-frame ones, dropping some. The sample records fewer than 250,000 clones, about 87% being singletons. Specimen: peripheral blood. These receptors were collected from a man between 65 and 85 years old with acute or convalescent COVID-19.

The chain joins TRBV27 to TRBJ1-2; D is possibly TRBD1 (6 bases). Trimming shortened V by 6 bases and J by 5 bases, and 19 bases separated the two germline ends. This CDR3 comprises 15 residues. In germline, CDR1 is MNHEY, CDR2 SMNVEV (reference sequence). The CDR3 bases are TGTGCCAGCAGCTCAGGGACACTAATGCCTTATGGCTACACCTTC. Translated, it gives CASSSGTLMPYGYTF.

For this clone: The junction departs from the called germline gene at one end, perhaps through a read error. The rearrangement links TRBV2 to TRBJ1-2, with a tentative D call TRBD1 (5 bases). This CDR3 has 13 residues. The germline gives CDR1 SNHLY, CDR2 FYNNEI. CDR3 bases: TGTGCCAGCAGGGAAGGACATAACTATGGCTACACCTTC. Protein sequence: CASREGHNYGYTF.

The chain couples TRBV9 to TRBJ2-1; 7 bases are a match to TRBD2. From germline, CDR1 is SGDLS and CDR2 YYNGEE. This CDR3 contains 16 residues. V shed 0 bases and J 3 bases; nucleotides not matched to a gene: 6. CDR3 coding DNA: TGTGCCAGCAGCGTAGTACGGGCGGGAGACTACAATGAGCAGTTCTTC. Translated, it gives CASSVVRAGDYNEQFF.

V and J are TRBV4-1 and TRBJ2-2; D remains ambiguous. The CDR3 has 14 residues. V gave up 2 bases and J gave up 1 base, with 5 bases separating them. CDR1 MGHRA and CDR2 YSYEKL come from the germline V gene. CDR3 region: CASSQTRNTGELFF. CDR3 sequence (DNA): TGCGCCAGCAGCCAAACGAGGAACACCGGGGAGCTGTTTTTT.

The chain carries TRBV27 and TRBJ1-1; TRBD1 might be the D (5 bases). Between the trimmed V and J ends, which lost 4 bases and 0 bases, there was a span of 15 bases. CDR1 is MNHEY, CDR2 SMNVEV, per germline (reference sequence). CDR3 length equals 16 residues. The CDR3 region has the DNA TGTGCCAGCAGTTCCCAGGGCCAGGTCGTGAACACTGAAGCTTTCTTT. As protein: CASSSQGQVVNTEAFF.

The rearrangement joins TRBV30 to TRBJ2-7; the match to TRBD2 covers 7 bases. Germline CDR1 and CDR2: GTSNPN and SVGIG (reference sequence). CDR3 length equals 14 residues. V lost 0 bases, J lost 2 bases, and 4 bases stayed unmatched. CDR3 coding DNA: TGTGCCTGGAGTGTGGGAGGGAACGCCTACGAGCAGTACTTC. Protein: CAWSVGGNAYEQYF.

The chain recombines TRBV4-1 with TRBJ2-5, with TRBD2 identical over 8 bases. There are 15 residues in the CDR3. The V and J ends lost 1 base and 1 base, in that order; junction bases with no gene match: 2. Per the germline V gene, CDR1 is MGHRA and CDR2 is YSYEKL. Here the CDR3 reads CASSQGSGSQETQYF. CDR3 DNA: TGCGCCAGCAGCCAAGGGAGCGGGAGCCAAGAGACCCAGTACTTC.

The chain has TRBV7-8 and TRBJ1-3, with a possible D match to TRBD1 (6 bases). CDR1 is SGHVS, CDR2 FQNEAQ, per germline. Deletions cut 4 bases from V and 0 bases from J, with 13 bases between. The CDR3 contains 16 residues. The CDR3 coding sequence is TGTGCCAGCAGCTACTTACAGGGCTACTCTGGAAACACCATATATTTT. It codes for CASSYLQGYSGNTIYF.

The gene calls are TRBV7-3 and TRBJ2-1, with 7 bases fitting TRBD1. This CDR3 region has 13 residues. Germline V gene sequence: CDR1 SGHTA, CDR2 FQGTGA. Trimming took 5 bases from V and 5 from J; bases not matched to a gene: 3. The chain's CDR3 is CASSQDRDNEQFF. As DNA, the CDR3 is TGTGCCAGCAGCCAAGACAGGGACAATGAGCAGTTCTTC. The complete variable domain, with remaining parts taken from reference TRBV7-3 and TRBJ2-1, reads GAGVSQTPSNKVTEKGKYVELRCDPISGHTALYWYRQSLGQGPEFLIYFQGTGAADDSGLPNDRFFAVRPEGSVSTLKIQRTERGDSAVYLCASSQDRDNEQFFGPGTRLTVL.

The chain has TRBV2 and TRBJ2-7; D is undetermined. V was pared by 6 bases and J by 4 bases, with 7 bases between. Germline V gene sequence: CDR1 SNHLY, CDR2 FYNNEI. The CDR3 spans 11 residues. CDR3 coding DNA: TGTGCCAGCAGAGCGAGTTACGAGCAGTACTTC. Its translation is CASRASYEQYF. The full variable domain, in which reference TRBV2 and TRBJ2-7 provide the parts outside the CDR3, is EPEVTQTPSHQVTQMGQEVILRCVPISNHLYFYWYRQILGQKVEFLVSFYNNEISEKSEIFDDQFSVERPDGSNFTLKIRSTKLEDSAMYFCASRASYEQYFGPGTRLTVT.

V is TRBV24-1 and J is TRBJ2-3; 14 bases fit TRBD2. This CDR3 contains 16 residues. Germline V gives CDR1 KGHDR, CDR2 SFDVKD. With 5 bases clipped from V and 4 bases from J, the junction kept 4 bases outside the gene matches. This chain's CDR3 is CATSAPGLAGADTQYF. Here the CDR3 DNA reads TGTGCCACCAGTGCCCCGGGACTAGCGGGAGCAGATACGCAGTATTTT.

The chain is built from TRBV9 and TRBJ1-4; TRBD1 agrees at 8 bases. V was clipped by 0 bases and J by 4 bases; unmatched bases: 5. CDR3 length: 16 amino acids. Germline CDR1 SGDLS, CDR2 YYNGEE. CDR3 residues: CASSVGQGAGNEKLFF. As DNA, the CDR3 is TGTGCCAGCAGCGTAGGTCAGGGGGCAGGTAATGAAAAACTGTTTTTT.

The CDR3 reads CASSLLPGLAGGNYEQFF. The CDR3 DNA reads TGTGCCAGCAGCTTACTCCCGGGACTAGCGGGAGGAAACTATGAGCAGTTCTTC. The J gene is TRBJ2-1, the V gene TRBV7-8; 15 nucleotides match TRBD2. Germline CDR1 and CDR2: SGHVS and FQNEAQ. Trimming cost V 2 bases and J 8 bases; bases outside gene matches: 10. This CDR3 region has 18 residues.

This rearrangement joins TRBV6-5 to TRBJ2-2; 9 bases match TRBD1. The CDR3 covers 13 residues. CDR1 MNHEY and CDR2 SVGAGI come from the germline V gene. With V trimmed by 10 bases and J by 6 bases, 6 bases remained unmatched. The CDR3 DNA follows: TGTGCCATACGGACAGGGGAGGCCGGGGAGCTGTTTTTT. Encoded protein: CAIRTGEAGELFF.

The chain carries TRBV29-1 and TRBJ2-1; 7 nucleotides agree with TRBD2. There are 16 residues in the CDR3. V gave up 0 bases and J gave up 1 base; unmatched junction bases: 6. The germline CDR1 and CDR2 sequences are SQVTM and ANQGSEA. The CDR3 nucleotides read TGCAGCGTTGAAGAGGGGCGGGAGAATTCCTACAATGAGCAGTTCTTC. Translation: CSVEEGRENSYNEQFF.

The rearrangement uses TRBV15 and TRBJ1-3; no reliable D call. Germline V lookup: CDR1 LNHNV, CDR2 YYDKDF (reference sequence). V was pared by 4 bases and J by 7 bases, with 8 bases between. The CDR3 has 12 residues. The CDR3 bases are TGTGCCACCAGCAACCAACGGAACACCATATATTTT. Its protein product is CATSNQRNTIYF.

The V gene is TRBV28, the J gene TRBJ2-7, with a possible D match to TRBD1 (6 bases). The germline V gene encodes CDR1 MDHEN and CDR2 SYDVKM. The CDR3 extends over 14 amino acids. V lost 5 bases and J 2 bases, leaving 13 bases between the germline ends. The CDR3 DNA reads as TGTGCCAGCAGTCAGTGGCAGGGGACCTACGAGCAGTACTTC. It is translated as CASSQWQGTYEQYF.

The chain employs TRBV5-1 and TRBJ2-7; perhaps TRBD1 as D (6 bases). The germline V and J ends were trimmed by 0 bases and 3 bases, with 10 bases remaining between them. Per germline, CDR1 SGHRS and CDR2 YFSETQ. The CDR3 loop spans 14 amino acids. This CDR3 is CASSLGQALYEQYF. The CDR3 DNA reads TGCGCCAGCAGCTTGGGACAGGCCCTCTACGAGCAGTACTTC. Combining the CDR3 with reference TRBV5-1 and TRBJ2-7 gives the whole variable domain KAGVTQTPRYLIKTRGQQVTLSCSPISGHRSVSWYQQTPGQGLQFLFEYFSETQRNKGNFPGRFSGRQFSNSRSEMNVSTLELGDSALYLCASSLGQALYEQYFGPGTRLTVT.

This clone was detected once. The chain couples TRBV7-2 to TRBJ2-1, with TRBD1 identical over 7 bases. Per germline, CDR1 SGHTA and CDR2 FQGNSA. The V gene end was trimmed by 4 bases and the J gene end by 10 bases; junction bases not matched to a gene: 10. This CDR3 has 14 residues. The CDR3 DNA follows: TGTGCCAGCAGCTCTGACAGGGCAATCTTCGAGCAGTTCTTC. Protein sequence: CASSSDRAIFEQFF.

This clone was recorded once. This rearrangement joins TRBV4-2 to TRBJ2-5, with D unclear. Germline V CDR1 and CDR2: LGHNA, YNFKEQ. This CDR3 comprises 15 residues. Trimming left V 0 bases short and J 4 bases short, with 12 bases between. CDR3 protein: CASSQDSPGRETQYF. Written as DNA, the CDR3 is TGTGCCAGCAGCCAAGACAGCCCGGGTCGAGAGACCCAGTACTTC.

The J gene is TRBJ2-1, the V gene TRBV7-3; D perhaps matches TRBD1 (6 bases). The CDR3 consists of 18 residues. Germline V gives CDR1 SGHTA, CDR2 FQGTGA. The V and J ends lost 4 bases and 7 bases respectively, with 26 bases between them. For the CDR3, the DNA is TGTGCCAGCAGCTCGTCCGGAACAGGGCCCCCTACAGCGAATGAGCAGTTCTTC. Its translation: CASSSSGTGPPTANEQFF.

The CDR3 DNA reads as TGTGCCAGCAGCCTAGTAGGCAGGGGAGCCGGGGCCAACGTCCTGACTTTC. It encodes CASSLVGRGAGANVLTF. The V call is TRBV7-9, the J call TRBJ2-6, with a tentative D call TRBD1 (6 bases). CDR3 size: 17 residues. The V end was cut by 5 bases, the J end by 4 bases, with 18 bases between. Germline values: CDR1 SEHNR, CDR2 FQNEAQ (reference sequence).